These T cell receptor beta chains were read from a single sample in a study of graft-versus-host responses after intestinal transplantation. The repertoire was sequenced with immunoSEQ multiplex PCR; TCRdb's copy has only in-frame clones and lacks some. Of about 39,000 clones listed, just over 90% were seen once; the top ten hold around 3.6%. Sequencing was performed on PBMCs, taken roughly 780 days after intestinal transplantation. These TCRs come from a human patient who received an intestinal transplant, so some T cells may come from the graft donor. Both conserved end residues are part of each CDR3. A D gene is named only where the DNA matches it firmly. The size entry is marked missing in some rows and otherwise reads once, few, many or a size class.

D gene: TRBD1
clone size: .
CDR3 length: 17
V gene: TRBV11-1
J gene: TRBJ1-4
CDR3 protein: CASSSPHRDSYDEKLFF
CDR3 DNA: TGTGCCAGCAGCTCCCCCCACCGGGACAGCTACGATGAAAAACTGTTTTTT

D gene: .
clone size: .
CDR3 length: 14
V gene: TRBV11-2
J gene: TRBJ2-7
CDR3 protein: CASSPPGLPYEQYF
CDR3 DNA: TGTGCCAGCAGCCCCCCGGGACTTCCTTACGAGCAGTACTTC

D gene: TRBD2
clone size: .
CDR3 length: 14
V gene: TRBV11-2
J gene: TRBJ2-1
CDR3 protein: CASSGGTILNEQFF
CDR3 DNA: TGTGCCAGCAGCGGAGGGACTATTCTCAATGAGCAGTTCTTC

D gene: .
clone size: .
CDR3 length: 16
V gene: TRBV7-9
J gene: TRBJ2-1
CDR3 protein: CASSSPGRADYNEQFF
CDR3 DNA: TGTGCCAGCAGCTCGCCCGGAAGGGCGGACTACAATGAGCAGTTCTTC

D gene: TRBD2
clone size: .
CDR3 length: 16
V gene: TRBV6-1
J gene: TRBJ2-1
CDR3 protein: CASSEEGGRARDEQFF
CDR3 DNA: TGTGCCAGCAGTGAAGAGGGTGGGAGGGCCCGAGATGAGCAGTTCTTC

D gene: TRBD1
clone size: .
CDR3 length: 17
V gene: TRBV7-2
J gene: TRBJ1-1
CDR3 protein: CASTLSGTGTRKTEAFF
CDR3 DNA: TGTGCCAGCACACTATCCGGGACAGGGACACGTAAGACTGAAGCTTTCTTT

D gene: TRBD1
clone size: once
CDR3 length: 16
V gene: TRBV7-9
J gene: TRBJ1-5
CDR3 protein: CASSSETGGADQPQHF
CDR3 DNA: TGTGCCAGCAGCTCCGAAACAGGGGGCGCGGATCAGCCCCAGCATTTT

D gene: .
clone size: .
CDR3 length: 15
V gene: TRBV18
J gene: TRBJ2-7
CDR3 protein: CASSPRETGSTREYF
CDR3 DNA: TGTGCCAGCTCACCACGAGAGACGGGGTCTACGAGGGAGTACTTC

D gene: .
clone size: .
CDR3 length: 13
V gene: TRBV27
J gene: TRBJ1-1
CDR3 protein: CASSWGEDTEAFF
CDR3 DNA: TGTGCCAGCAGTTGGGGGGAGGACACTGAAGCTTTCTTT

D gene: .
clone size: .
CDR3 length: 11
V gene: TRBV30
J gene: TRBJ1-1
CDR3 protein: CAWSVNTEAFF
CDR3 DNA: TGTGCCTGGAGTGTTAACACTGAAGCTTTCTTT

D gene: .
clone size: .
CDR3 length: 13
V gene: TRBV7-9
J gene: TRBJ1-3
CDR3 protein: CASSSPPGNTIYF
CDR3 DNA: TGTGCCAGCAGCTCGCCCCCCGGAAACACCATATATTTT

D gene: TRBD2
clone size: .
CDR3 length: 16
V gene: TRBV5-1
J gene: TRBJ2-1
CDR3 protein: CASSFSEGGGPHEQFF
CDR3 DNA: TGCGCCAGCAGCTTCAGCGAGGGCGGGGGACCACATGAGCAGTTCTTC

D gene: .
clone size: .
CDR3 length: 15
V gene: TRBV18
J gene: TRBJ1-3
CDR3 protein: CASSRDGDSGNTIYF
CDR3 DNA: TGTGCCAGCTCACGAGACGGGGACTCTGGAAACACCATATATTTT

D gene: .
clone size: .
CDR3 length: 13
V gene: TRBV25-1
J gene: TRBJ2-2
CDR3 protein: CASSELWAGELFF
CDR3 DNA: TGTGCCAGCAGTGAATTGTGGGCCGGGGAGCTGTTTTTT

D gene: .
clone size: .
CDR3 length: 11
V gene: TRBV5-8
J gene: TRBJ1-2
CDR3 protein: CASSSWYGYTF
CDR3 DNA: TGTGCCAGCAGCTCGTGGTATGGCTACACCTTC

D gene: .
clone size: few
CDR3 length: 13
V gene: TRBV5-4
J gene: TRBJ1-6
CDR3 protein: CASSLDIMSPLHF
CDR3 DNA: TGTGCCAGCAGCTTGGACATCATGTCACCCCTCCACTTT

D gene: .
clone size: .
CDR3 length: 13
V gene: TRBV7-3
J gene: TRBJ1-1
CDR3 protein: CASSLNAFTEAFF
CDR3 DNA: TGTGCCAGCAGCTTAAACGCATTCACTGAAGCTTTCTTT

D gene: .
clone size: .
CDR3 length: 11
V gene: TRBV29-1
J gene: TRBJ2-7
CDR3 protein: CSPNLHNEQYF
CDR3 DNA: TGCAGCCCCAACCTTCACAACGAGCAGTACTTC

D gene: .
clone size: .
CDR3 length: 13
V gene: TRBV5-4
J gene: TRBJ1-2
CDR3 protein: CASSHRVSYGYTF
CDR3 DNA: TGTGCCAGCAGCCACCGGGTCTCCTATGGCTACACCTTC

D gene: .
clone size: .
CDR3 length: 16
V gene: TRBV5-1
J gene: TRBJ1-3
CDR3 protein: CASSLDPGTYGNTIYF
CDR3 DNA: TGCGCCAGCAGCTTGGACCCAGGAACCTACGGAAACACCATATATTTT

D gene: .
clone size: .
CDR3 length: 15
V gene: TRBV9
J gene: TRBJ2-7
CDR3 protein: CASSSGDLSSYEQYF
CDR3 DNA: TGTGCCAGCAGCTCTGGGGACTTAAGCTCCTACGAGCAGTACTTC

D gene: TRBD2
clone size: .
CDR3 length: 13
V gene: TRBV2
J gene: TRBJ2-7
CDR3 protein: CASRGSGRGEQYF
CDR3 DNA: TGTGCCAGCAGAGGTAGCGGGAGGGGCGAGCAGTACTTC

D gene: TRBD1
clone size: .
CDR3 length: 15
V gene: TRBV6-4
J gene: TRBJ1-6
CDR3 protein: CASSRTGLDNSPLHF
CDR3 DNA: TGTGCCAGCAGTCGGACAGGGCTTGATAATTCACCCCTCCACTTT

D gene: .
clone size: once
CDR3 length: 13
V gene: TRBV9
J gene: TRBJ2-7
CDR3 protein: CASSVGHTYEQYF
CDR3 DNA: TGTGCCAGCAGCGTAGGCCATACCTACGAGCAGTACTTC

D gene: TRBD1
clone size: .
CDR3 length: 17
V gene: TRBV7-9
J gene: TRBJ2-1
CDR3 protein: CASSPRNRDRLWGEQFF
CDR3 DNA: TGTGCCAGCAGCCCCAGGAACCGGGACAGGCTTTGGGGTGAGCAGTTCTTC

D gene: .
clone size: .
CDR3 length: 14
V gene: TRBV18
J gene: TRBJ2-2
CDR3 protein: CASSLNLGAGELFF
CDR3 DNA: TGTGCCAGCTCCTTAAATTTGGGAGCCGGGGAGCTGTTTTTT

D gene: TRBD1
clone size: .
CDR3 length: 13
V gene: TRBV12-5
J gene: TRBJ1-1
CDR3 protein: CASGARQGTEAFF
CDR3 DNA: TGTGCTAGTGGTGCCCGACAGGGCACTGAAGCTTTCTTT

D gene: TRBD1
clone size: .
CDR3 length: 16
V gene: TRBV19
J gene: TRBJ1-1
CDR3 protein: CASSYIHGTVNTEAFF
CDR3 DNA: TGTGCCAGTAGTTATATCCATGGGACAGTGAACACTGAAGCTTTCTTT

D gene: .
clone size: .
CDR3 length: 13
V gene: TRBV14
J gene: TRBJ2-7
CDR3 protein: CASSQDIGYEQYF
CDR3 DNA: TGTGCCAGCAGCCAAGATATCGGTTACGAGCAGTACTTC

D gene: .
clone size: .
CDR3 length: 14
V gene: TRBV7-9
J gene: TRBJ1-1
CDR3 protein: CASSQFTGSPEAFF
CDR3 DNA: TGTGCCAGCAGCCAATTTACAGGGAGCCCTGAAGCTTTCTTT

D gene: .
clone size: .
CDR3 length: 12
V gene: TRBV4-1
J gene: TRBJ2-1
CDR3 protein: CASRNYNNEQFF
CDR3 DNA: TGCGCCAGCAGAAACTACAACAATGAGCAGTTCTTC

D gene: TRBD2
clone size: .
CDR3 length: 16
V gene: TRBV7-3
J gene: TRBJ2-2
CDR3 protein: CASSTGGSTNTGELFF
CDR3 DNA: TGTGCCAGCAGCACGGGCGGGAGCACGAACACCGGGGAGCTGTTTTTT

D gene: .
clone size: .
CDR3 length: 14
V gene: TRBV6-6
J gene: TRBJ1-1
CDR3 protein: CASSYVGGDTEAFF
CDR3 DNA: TGTGCCAGCAGTTATGTCGGGGGAGACACTGAAGCTTTCTTT

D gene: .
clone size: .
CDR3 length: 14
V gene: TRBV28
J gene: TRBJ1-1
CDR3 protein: CASSLTGMNTEAFF
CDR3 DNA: TGTGCCAGCAGCCTGACAGGTATGAACACTGAAGCTTTCTTT

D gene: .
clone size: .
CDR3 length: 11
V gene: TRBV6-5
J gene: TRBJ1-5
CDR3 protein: CANGSNQPQHF
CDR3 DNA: TGTGCCAACGGTAGCAATCAGCCCCAGCATTTT

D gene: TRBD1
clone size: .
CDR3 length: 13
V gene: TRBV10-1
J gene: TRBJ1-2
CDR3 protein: CASSPGQNYGYTF
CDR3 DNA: TGCGCCAGCAGCCCGGGACAGAACTATGGCTACACCTTC

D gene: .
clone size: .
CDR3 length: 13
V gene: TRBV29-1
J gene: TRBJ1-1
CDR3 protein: CSVEGRMNTEAFF
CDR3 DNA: TGCAGCGTTGAGGGAAGGATGAACACTGAAGCTTTCTTT

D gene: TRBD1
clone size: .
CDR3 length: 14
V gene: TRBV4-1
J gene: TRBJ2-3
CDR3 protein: CASSQGQGSDTQYF
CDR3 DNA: TGCGCCAGCAGCCAAGGACAGGGCTCAGATACGCAGTATTTT

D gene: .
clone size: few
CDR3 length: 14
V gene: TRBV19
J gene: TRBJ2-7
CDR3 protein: CASSIERSSYEQYF
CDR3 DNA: TGTGCCAGTAGTATCGAAAGGAGCTCCTACGAGCAGTACTTC

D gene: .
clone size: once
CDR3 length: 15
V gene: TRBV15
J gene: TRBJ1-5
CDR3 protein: CATSREGGFGQPQHF
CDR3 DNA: TGTGCCACCAGCAGAGAGGGCGGGTTCGGTCAGCCCCAGCATTTT

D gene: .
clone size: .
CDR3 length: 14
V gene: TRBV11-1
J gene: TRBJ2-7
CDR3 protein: CASSLNYGGYEQYF
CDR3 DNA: TGTGCCAGCAGCTTAAACTACGGGGGTTACGAGCAGTACTTC

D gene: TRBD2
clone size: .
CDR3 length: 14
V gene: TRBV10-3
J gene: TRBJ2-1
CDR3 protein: CATRLAGSGNEQFF
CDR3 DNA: TGTGCCACCCGACTAGCGGGGAGCGGGAATGAGCAGTTCTTC

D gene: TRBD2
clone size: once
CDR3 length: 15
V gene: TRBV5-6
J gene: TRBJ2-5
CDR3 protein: CASSLVGRAQETQYF
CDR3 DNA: TGTGCCAGCAGCTTGGTTGGGAGGGCCCAAGAGACCCAGTACTTC

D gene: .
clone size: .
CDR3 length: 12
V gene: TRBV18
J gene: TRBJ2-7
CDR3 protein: CASSPRRDEQYF
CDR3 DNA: TGTGCCAGCTCACCACGCAGGGACGAGCAGTACTTC

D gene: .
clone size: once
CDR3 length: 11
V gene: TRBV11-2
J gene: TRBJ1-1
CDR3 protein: CASRTGTEAFF
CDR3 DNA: TGTGCCAGCAGGACGGGAACGGAAGCTTTCTTT

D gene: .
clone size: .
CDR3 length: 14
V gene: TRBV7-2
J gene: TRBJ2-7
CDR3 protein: CASSLGRGAGEQYF
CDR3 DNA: TGTGCCAGCAGCTTGGGTCGGGGGGCAGGCGAGCAGTACTTC

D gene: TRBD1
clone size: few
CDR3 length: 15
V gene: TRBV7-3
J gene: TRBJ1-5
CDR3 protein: CASSLTGTGNQPQHF
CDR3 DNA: TGTGCCAGCAGCTTAACCGGGACAGGGAATCAGCCCCAGCATTTT

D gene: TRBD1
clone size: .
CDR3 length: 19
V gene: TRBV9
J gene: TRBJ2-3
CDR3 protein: CASSVTSPSQGVSTDTQYF
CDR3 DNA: TGTGCCAGCAGCGTCACTTCGCCTTCACAGGGGGTGAGCACAGATACGCAGTATTTT

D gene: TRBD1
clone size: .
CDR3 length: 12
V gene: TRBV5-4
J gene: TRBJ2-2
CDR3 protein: CASSWDRRELFF
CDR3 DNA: TGTGCCAGCAGCTGGGACAGGAGGGAGCTGTTTTTT

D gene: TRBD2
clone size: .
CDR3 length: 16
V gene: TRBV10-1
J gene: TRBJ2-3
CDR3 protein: CASTFLRRESPDTQYF
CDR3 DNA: TGCGCCAGCACCTTCCTCAGGCGGGAGTCCCCAGATACGCAGTATTTT

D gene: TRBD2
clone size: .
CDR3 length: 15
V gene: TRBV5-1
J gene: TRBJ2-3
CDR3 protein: CASSSSGTSTDTQYF
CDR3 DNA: TGCGCCAGCAGCTCTAGCGGGACTAGCACAGATACGCAGTATTTT

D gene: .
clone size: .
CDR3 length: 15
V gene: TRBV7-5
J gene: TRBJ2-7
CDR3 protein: CVRSPIRDILYEQYF
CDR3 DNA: TGTGTCAGAAGTCCAATCCGGGACATACTATACGAGCAGTACTTC

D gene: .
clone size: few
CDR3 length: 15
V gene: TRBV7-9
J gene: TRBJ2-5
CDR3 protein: CASSPAWGSQETQYF
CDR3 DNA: TGTGCCAGCAGCCCTGCCTGGGGGAGCCAAGAGACCCAGTACTTC

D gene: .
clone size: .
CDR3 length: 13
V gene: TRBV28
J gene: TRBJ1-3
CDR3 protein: CASSMGAGNTIYF
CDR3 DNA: TGTGCCAGCAGTATGGGGGCTGGAAACACCATATATTTT

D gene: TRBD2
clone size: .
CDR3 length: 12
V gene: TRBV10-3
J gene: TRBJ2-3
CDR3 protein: CAVRGDTDTQYF
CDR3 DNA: TGTGCCGTCCGGGGGGACACAGATACGCAGTATTTT